A single sample is the source of the 25 T cell receptor beta chains below, sequenced in a study of CD4 and CD8 cells across lung adenocarcinoma regions. TCRdb independently ran MiXCR on the PCR reads; one entry per CDR3 protein. The sample lists 25,000 to 30,000 distinct CDR3 sequences, about 50% occurring once. Sequencing used CD8+ T cells from the center of a lung tumor. The receptors originated from a male donor with lung adenocarcinoma. The CD4 and CD8 labels of this study may be unreliable.

There are many counts of this clonotype. The V call is TRBV6-1, the J call TRBJ2-1; D unclear. Germline V gives CDR1 MNHNS, CDR2 SASEGT. V was pared by 4 bases and J by 5 bases, with 12 bases between. The CDR3 is made up of 14 amino acids. The CDR3 DNA follows: TGTGCCAGCAGTGTAAGGGTTCGCAACAATGAGCAGTTCTTC. This translates into CASSVRVRNNEQFF.

Of note for this clonotype: One end of the junction is discordant with germline, which a read error may explain. The chain combines TRBV9 with TRBJ2-5; 7 bases are a match to TRBD2. The CDR3 runs to 17 residues. Germline CDR1 SGDLS, CDR2 YYNGEE. The CDR3 region is CASSVRPGAGDPDTQYF. CDR3 nucleotides: TGTGCCAGCAGCGTGCGCCCCGGGGCGGGAGACCCAGATACCCAGTACTTT.

By share, this clonotype counts as medium-sized (0.01 to 0.1%). The chain uses TRBV6-5 and TRBJ2-7; possible D gene TRBD2, 6 bases. CDR3 length: 15 residues. The germline gives CDR1 MNHEY, CDR2 SVGAGI. Trimming stripped 6 bases from V and 0 bases from J, with 15 bases between. The CDR3 nucleotides are TGTGCCAGCAGGAGGGAGCACGGGAGCTCCTACGAGCAGTACTTC. Its translation: CASRREHGSSYEQYF.

The rearrangement joins TRBV6-5 to TRBJ2-1; D perhaps matches TRBD2 (5 bases). The V gene's germline CDR1 is MNHEY and CDR2 SVGAGI. The CDR3 covers 13 residues. The ends were cut back, 7 bases at V and 4 bases at J, with 11 bases in the middle. This chain's CDR3 is CASTWEYYNEQFF. The CDR3 DNA is TGTGCCAGCACTTGGGAGTATTACAATGAGCAGTTCTTC.

CDR3 sequence (DNA): TGTGCCAGCAGGCCGAAAACTACGGGGGGGACAGAGTACTTC. This encodes CASRPKTTGGTEYF. The chain recombines TRBV6-5 with TRBJ2-5, with a weak D call TRBD2 (8 bases). The germline V gene has CDR1 MNHEY and CDR2 SVGAGI. The CDR3 spans 14 residues. Trimming removed 6 bases from V and 12 bases from J, with 23 bases in between.

The rearrangement uses TRBV4-2 and TRBJ2-1; 9 bases match TRBD2. There are 16 residues in the CDR3. After removal of 1 base from V and 5 bases from J, the junction contained 6 bases not matched to a gene. In germline, CDR1 is LGHNA, CDR2 YNFKEQ. The CDR3 DNA follows: TGTGCCAGCAGCCAAGCTTCTAGACTAGCGGACAATGAGCAGTTCTTC. It specifies CASSQASRLADNEQFF.

This clonotype was detected only a few times. V usage is TRBV6-1 and J usage is TRBJ2-5; the match to TRBD1 covers 9 bases. Germline V CDR1 and CDR2: MNHNS, SASEGT. Unmatched junction bases numbered 18, after V lost 8 bases and J lost 2 bases. This CDR3 contains 18 residues. The CDR3 coding sequence is TGTGCCAGCGTGGGGGGGGGACAGGGCTTGATTAGACAAGAGACCCAGTACTTC. Amino acid sequence: CASVGGGQGLIRQETQYF.

This clonotype was observed a few times. The chain carries TRBV30 and TRBJ1-6; 8 bases agree with TRBD1. V dropped 1 base and J dropped 10; count of bases not matched to a gene: 6. Germline V gives CDR1 GTSNPN, CDR2 SVGIG (reference sequence). CDR3 length: 14 residues. For the CDR3, the DNA is TGTGCCTGGAGTGCCGGACAGGGAAGGTCACCCCTCCACTTT. It yields the protein CAWSAGQGRSPLHF.

This clonotype was counted ten times or more. The CDR3 sequence: CASRTSGRTDTQYF. CDR3 DNA: TGCGCCAGCAGAACTAGCGGGAGAACAGATACGCAGTATTTT. The chain couples TRBV5-1 to TRBJ2-3; TRBD2 matches at 11 bases. The CDR3 length is 14 residues. The V gene end was trimmed by 5 bases and the J gene end by 3 bases; junction bases not matched to a gene: 2. Germline V gene sequence: CDR1 SGHRS, CDR2 YFSETQ.

In regard to this clonotype: The junction departs from germline at one end; a sequencing error may be responsible. The gene calls are TRBV6-1 and TRBJ2-6; the match to TRBD1 covers 8 bases. The CDR3 runs to 15 residues. Germline CDR1 and CDR2: MNHNS and SASEGT. In DNA form, the CDR3 reads TGTGCCAGCACCGGGCGGGCGACAGGGGCCTACGTCCTGTCCTTC. This codes for CASTGRATGAYVLSF.

There are many counts of this clonotype. The rearrangement links TRBV5-1 to TRBJ2-5; D is uncertain. The CDR3 covers 14 residues. V was cut by 0 bases and J by 4 bases, with 10 bases left in between. Germline loops: CDR1 SGHRS, CDR2 YFSETQ. CDR3 coding DNA: TGCGCCAGCAGCTTGGGCCATGGGCGAGAGACCCAGTACTTC. It translates to CASSLGHGRETQYF.

A remark on this clonotype: The junction does not match germline at one end; this may be a read error. This chain connects TRBV10-1 to TRBJ2-3, with D unresolved. The CDR3 sequence is 14 residues long. CDR1 and CDR2 (germline): WNHNN, SYGVQD (reference sequence). For the CDR3, the DNA is TGCGCCAGCATTCATCTGGTGAACACAGAGACGCAGTATTTT. Translation gives CASIHLVNTETQYF.

Details on this clonotype: As the CDR3 is not closed by the conserved phenylalanine or tryptophan, this likely results from a read error. The gene calls are TRBV25-1 and TRBJ2-5; D may be TRBD2 (5 bases). Germline-derived CDR1 and CDR2 are MGHDK and SYGVNS. The CDR3 has 11 amino acids. Trimming removed 6 bases from V and 9 bases from J, with 11 bases in between. The CDR3 protein is CASRRPGAQYS. CDR3 DNA sequence: TGTGCCAGCAGAAGGCCCGGGGCCCAGTACTCC.

This clonotype was found many times. The rearrangement uses TRBV6-5 and TRBJ1-2, with 10 bases matching TRBD1. The CDR3 spans 13 residues. Trimming took 6 bases from V and 7 from J; bases not matched to a gene: 5. Per germline, CDR1 MNHEY and CDR2 SVGAGI. CDR3 coding DNA: TGTGCCAGCAGGCGACAGGGGGCGGCTGGCTACACCTTC. This translates into CASRRQGAAGYTF.

This chain connects TRBV6-1 to TRBJ2-3, with no clear D. V was trimmed by 4 bases and J by 9 bases, leaving 11 bases between them. The length of the CDR3 is 12 residues. Germline V gives CDR1 MNHNS, CDR2 SASEGT. CDR3: CASSAGKSTQYF. Here the CDR3 DNA reads TGTGCCAGCAGTGCCGGTAAAAGCACGCAGTATTTT.

The V and J genes are TRBV6-1 and TRBJ2-5, with 8 bases aligning to TRBD1. The V gene end was trimmed by 9 bases and the J gene end by 3 bases; junction bases not matched to a gene: 12. CDR3 length: 15 amino acids. Germline V gene lookup returns CDR1 MNHNS and CDR2 SASEGT. This CDR3 is CARGTGTGDKETQYF. The CDR3 region has the DNA TGTGCCAGGGGCACCGGGACAGGTGACAAAGAGACCCAGTACTTC.

The chain recombines TRBV25-1 with TRBJ2-3, with D perhaps being TRBD1 or TRBD2 (5 bases each). The V and J ends lost 5 bases and 6 bases respectively, with 15 bases between them. The germline gives CDR1 MGHDK, CDR2 SYGVNS. The CDR3 runs 14 residues. The DNA of the CDR3 is TGTGCCAGCAGTCAAGAGGGGACCTCGGATACGCAGTATTTT. Amino acids: CASSQEGTSDTQYF.

At least ten counts were recorded for this clonotype. The J gene is TRBJ2-7, the V gene TRBV6-1; 11 nucleotides match TRBD2. Germline V lookup: CDR1 MNHNS, CDR2 SASEGT. After removal of 3 bases from V and 6 bases from J, the junction contained 7 bases not matched to a gene. The CDR3 loop spans 15 amino acids. This CDR3 is CASSEGYSGRVEQYF. The CDR3 bases are TGTGCCAGCAGTGAGGGTTATAGCGGGAGGGTCGAGCAGTACTTC.

The gene calls are TRBV5-1 and TRBJ2-1; no firm D call. V was trimmed by 1 base and J by 0 bases, leaving 8 bases between them. This CDR3 has 15 residues. Per the germline V gene, CDR1 is SGHRS and CDR2 is YFSETQ. DNA for the CDR3: TGCGCCAGCAGCTTGTCCTCAAACTCCTACAATGAGCAGTTCTTC. Its translation is CASSLSSNSYNEQFF.

The rearrangement links TRBV6-1 to TRBJ2-4; a weak D match, TRBD2 (6 bases). Between the trimmed V and J ends, which lost 8 bases and 0 bases, there was a span of 17 bases. There are 16 residues in the CDR3. Looked up from germline, CDR1 is MNHNS and CDR2 is SASEGT. CDR3 loop: CASRVAGMGAKNIQYF. For the CDR3, the DNA is TGTGCCAGCCGCGTCGCGGGGATGGGAGCCAAAAACATTCAGTACTTC.

This chain uses TRBV7-2 with TRBJ2-1, with 8 bases matching TRBD1. Near its end, the DNA agrees better with TRBJ2-7, so the J call may be wrong. Germline lookup yields CDR1 SGHTA and CDR2 FQGNSA. The CDR3 runs to 14 residues. In nucleotides, the CDR3 is TGTGCCAGCAGGTTGCGGGGACAGGTCTACGAGCAGTACTTC. Translating gives CASRLRGQVYEQYF.

This clonotype was seen a single time. The chain uses TRBV6-1 and TRBJ2-4; the D gene is possibly TRBD1 (5 bases). This CDR3 spans 14 amino acids. The ends were cut back, 7 bases at V and 13 bases at J, with 23 bases in the middle. The germline gives CDR1 MNHNS, CDR2 SASEGT. The CDR3 nucleotides read TGTGCCAGCATGGGGCTGTGTGCCAAAGATATGCAGTACTTC. It encodes CASMGLCAKDMQYF.

As to this clonotype: A junction boundary mismatches the germline segment, possibly from a read error. The V gene is TRBV6-1, the J gene TRBJ2-5; D not certain. Germline values: CDR1 MNHNS, CDR2 SASEGT. The CDR3 is 14 residues long. CDR3 residues: CAGIDRQTPETQYF. As DNA, the CDR3 is TGTGCGGGCATCGACCGCCAGACCCCAGAGACCCAGTATTTC.

This CDR3 is CASSLRVLSTDTQFF. For the CDR3, the DNA is TGTGCCAGCAGCTTAAGGGTTTTGAGCACAGATACGCAGTTTTTT. V usage is TRBV7-8 and J usage is TRBJ2-2; D remains unclear. Germline CDR1 reads SGHVS; CDR2 reads FQNEAQ. Trimming cost V 2 bases and J 16 bases, with 23 bases left between them. The CDR3 runs 15 residues. Complete variable domain (other parts from reference TRBV7-8 and TRBJ2-2): GAGVSQSPRYKVAKRGQDVALRCDPISGHVSLFWYQQALGQGPEFLTYFQNEAQLDKSGLPSDRFFAERPEGSVSTLKIQRTQQEDSAVYLCASSLRVLSTDTQFFGEGSRLTVL.

The chain recombines TRBV4-1 with TRBJ1-2, with D perhaps TRBD1 (6 bases). Germline CDR1 reads MGHRA; CDR2 reads YSYEKL. The CDR3 totals 15 residues. Trimming removed 1 base from V and 4 bases from J, with 13 bases in between. Written as DNA, the CDR3 is TGCGCCAGCAGCCAAGGGACCGGGACAATCTATGGCTACACCTTC. This sequence encodes CASSQGTGTIYGYTF.